Reported below is one TCR beta chain. No cognate antigen has been identified for it. Qualities for individual bases were not recorded, and no much larger clone is one base off. V and J are truncated by 4 bases and 1 base respectively, leaving an intervening sequence of 20 bases. Sequences SGHNT (CDR1) and YYREEE (CDR2) are obtained from the germline V gene (reference sequence). Reading from cysteine to phenylalanine, the CDR3 counts 17 amino acids. Of the read, only the CDR3 DNA is kept; its 51 bases are in frame from base 1. Genomic DNA was isolated using the Qiagen DNeasy kit from unsorted PBMCs as well as from negatively selected CD4+ and CD8+ fractions. TCR beta CDR3 regions were amplified by immunoSEQ multiplex PCR using primers annealing to V and J segments. Amplification bias was minimized using a synthetic immune receptor repertoire, and residual bias was removed computationally after sequencing. Per the original workflow: Repertoire diversity was quantified as the Shannon entropy index using custom Python scripts. Unsorted, CD4+ and CD8+ repertoires were analyzed separately, except for combined analyses in which CD4+ and CD8+ sequences were merged in silico. Clonal expansion was defined as a frequency increase of at least 2-fold after treatment compared with C1D1, and clones undetected at baseline were assigned a pseudocount of 0.5. Clones with 0 or 1 copy at C1D1 were defined as singleton clones, while clones with 2 or more copies were defined as non-singleton clones. By matching protein sequences in sorted samples from the same patient, clones expanded in unsorted samples were annotated as CD4+, CD8+ or unknown. Diversity changes from C1D1 to C4D1 were tested in paired samples using Wilcoxon tests. TCRdb took this table from immuneACCESS and kept in-frame rearrangements with V and J called. Such tables lack part of the clones; where checked against another copy, unresolved V genes explain under half of the gap, and the rest is unexplained. The V and J calls and clone size are taken from that table; D and trimming were inferred from the DNA. The sample profile shows nearly 60,000 clones; around 93% of them were found once. In total, the top ten clones hold about 10% of the sample.

The data originate from a study of PD-1 blockade in classical Hodgkin lymphoma (dated by TCRdb to the early 2020s). Study-level background: Nivolumab dosing was 3 mg/kg intravenously every 2 weeks, continuing until either disease progression or unacceptable toxicity. To define a peripheral blood immune signature of response to PD-1 blockade in classical Hodgkin lymphoma, the study combined TCR beta sequencing with CyTOF.

Summary of the overall study and its limitations: The study covered only a single clinical trial cohort, and the causes of the repertoire differences, possibly disease activity or prior therapy, were still not defined. Baseline diversity similar to that of newly diagnosed patients was observed in trial patients achieving complete response, whereas significantly lower diversity was observed in partial responders and progressors. Newly diagnosed patients were reported to have lower baseline TCR diversity than healthy donors, and relapsed/refractory patients were reported to have lower baseline TCR diversity still. Lower diversity was observed in patients in whom nivolumab was started less than 1 year after ASCT, and these patients were excluded from later analyses so that confounding by immune reconstitution would be avoided. By C4D1, a significant rise was seen in CD4+ TCR diversity but not in CD8+ TCR diversity (p=0.0027 vs p=0.16), and the rise was most apparent among complete responders (p=0.02).

The intended sense of this specimen's time point label: cycle 2 day 1 (C2D1) of nivolumab. All trial patients had relapsed after autologous stem cell transplantation, with cohorts A, B and C differing in prior brentuximab vedotin exposure. The trial cohort comprised around 60 patients with relapsed/refractory classical Hodgkin lymphoma whose best overall responses were complete response, partial response or progressive disease. Trial patients were treated with single-agent nivolumab in the multi-cohort phase II CheckMate 205 trial. Best overall response was determined by an independent review committee according to the 2007 International Working Group response criteria. Trial PBMCs were collected immediately before nivolumab initiation (C1D1) and during therapy at cycle 2 day 1 and cycle 4 day 1. After peripheral blood was drawn into 8 mL Vacutainer Cell Preparation Tubes, PBMCs were isolated by centrifugation and then cryopreserved.

The chain links TRBV5-4 with TRBJ2-5; the D region is possibly TRBD1 or TRBD2, each matching across 5 bases. This clonotype originated in a human donor with classical Hodgkin lymphoma. Sequencing was performed on peripheral blood mononuclear cells (PBMCs), taken before the second cycle of nivolumab. CDR3 region: CASSRGSTIPAQETQYF. The DNA sequence is given as TGTGCCAGCAGCCGGGGCTCGACCATCCCTGCCCAAGAGACCCAGTACTTC.